These 31 T cell receptor beta chains share one sample of origin, sequenced in a study of PD-1 blockade in classical Hodgkin lymphoma. Each patient experienced a relapse that followed autologous stem cell transplantation, and brentuximab vedotin exposure varied. TCRdb's table, derived via immunoSEQ multiplex PCR, lists solely in-frame clones and lacks some. The sample has about 100,000 clones, roughly nine tenths seen once. The input for sequencing was peripheral blood mononuclear cells (PBMCs), taken before the second cycle of nivolumab. The receptors were sampled from a human donor with classical Hodgkin lymphoma.

The J gene is TRBJ2-1, the V gene TRBV11-1; unclear D gene. The CDR3 contains 12 residues. V was clipped by 1 base and J by 6 bases, with 4 bases between them. Per germline, CDR1 SGHAT and CDR2 FQDESV (reference sequence). This CDR3 reads CASSLVGNEQFF. The DNA of the CDR3 is TGTGCCAGCAGCTTAGTGGGCAATGAGCAGTTCTTC.

This clone was seen a single time. This chain connects TRBV28 to TRBJ2-7; 9 nucleotides line up with TRBD2. Germline V gene sequence: CDR1 MDHEN, CDR2 SYDVKM. This CDR3 is 17 amino acids long. V gave up 5 bases and J gave up 5 bases; unmatched junction bases: 16. The CDR3, as DNA: TGTGCCAGCAGTCGGACTAGGTTACGGCGGGAGGGCCACGAGCAGTACTTC. Its protein product is CASSRTRLRREGHEQYF.

Note on this clone: One end of the junction varies from germline; a read error may be responsible. The chain links TRBV7-7 to TRBJ2-5; tentatively, D is TRBD2 (5 bases). The CDR3 runs 14 residues. Per the germline V gene, CDR1 is SSHAT and CDR2 is FNYEAQ (reference sequence). The CDR3 reads CASSWGVGKETQYF. CDR3 in DNA: TGTGCTAGCAGCTGGGGAGTTGGGAAAGAGACCCAGTACTTC. Filled out from reference TRBV7-7 and TRBJ2-5, the complete variable domain reads GAGVSQSPRYKVTKRGQDVTLRCDPISSHATLYWYQQALGQGPEFLTYFNYEAQPDKSGLPSDRFSAERPEGSISTLTIQRTEQRDSAMYRCASSWGVGKETQYFGPGTRLLVL.

The chain uses TRBV7-2 and TRBJ2-1; D may correspond to TRBD1 or TRBD2 (5 bases each). CDR1 is SGHTA and CDR2 is FQGNSA in the germline V gene. V gave up 10 bases and J gave up 1 base, with 14 bases separating them. The CDR3 consists of 14 residues. This chain's CDR3 is CATPGRDSYNEQFF. Here the CDR3 DNA reads TGTGCCACCCCGGGACGGGATTCCTACAATGAGCAGTTCTTC.

The chain links TRBV2 to TRBJ1-1; D may be TRBD1 (6 bases). The germline V gene encodes CDR1 SNHLY and CDR2 FYNNEI. The length of the CDR3 is 15 residues. The ends were cut back, 8 bases at V and 6 bases at J, with 22 bases in the middle. The DNA of the CDR3 is TGTGCCAGCGTTCATCCTGCGACGGGGGCGGCTGAAGCTTTCTTT. Encoded protein: CASVHPATGAAEAFF. The variable domain in full, completed from reference TRBV2 and TRBJ1-1, reads EPEVTQTPSHQVTQMGQEVILRCVPISNHLYFYWYRQILGQKVEFLVSFYNNEISEKSEIFDDQFSVERPDGSNFTLKIRSTKLEDSAMYFCASVHPATGAAEAFFGQGTRLTVV.

This rearrangement joins TRBV30 to TRBJ1-6, with D uncertain. Trimming cost V 0 bases and J 3 bases, with 3 bases left between them. The CDR3 sequence is 13 residues long. The germline gives CDR1 GTSNPN, CDR2 SVGIG (reference sequence). This chain's CDR3 is CAWSVNYNSPLHF. CDR3 nucleotides: TGTGCCTGGAGTGTTAACTATAATTCACCCCTCCACTTT.

This chain joins TRBV2 and TRBJ2-4; no clear D. Trimming left V 2 bases short and J 0 bases short, with 8 bases between. The CDR3 is made up of 15 amino acids. Looked up from germline, CDR1 is SNHLY and CDR2 is FYNNEI. CDR3 in amino acids: CASSEQLLAKNIQYF. The CDR3 DNA sequence: TGTGCCAGCAGTGAACAGCTCCTAGCCAAAAACATTCAGTACTTC.

The gene calls are TRBV5-6 and TRBJ2-3; 10 nucleotides agree with TRBD2. Trimming at V came to 0 bases and at J to 4 bases, leaving 8 bases not matched to a gene. Germline V CDR1 and CDR2: SGHDT, YYEEEE. The CDR3 has 17 residues. CDR3 protein: CASSLAISLAGADTQYF. The CDR3 region has the DNA TGTGCCAGCAGCTTGGCCATCAGCCTAGCGGGAGCAGATACGCAGTATTTT.

V usage is TRBV19 and J usage is TRBJ2-1; weak D call: TRBD1 (6 bases). This CDR3 region has 19 residues. Trimming took 3 bases from V and 3 from J, leaving 24 bases between them. CDR1 and CDR2 (germline): LNHDA, SQIVND (reference sequence). The CDR3 sequence: CASSMKRVSDRGGYNEQFF. The CDR3 DNA reads TGTGCCAGTAGTATGAAGCGCGTTTCGGACAGAGGCGGCTACAATGAGCAGTTCTTC.

The chain uses TRBV20-1 and TRBJ2-1; D not resolved. Germline loops: CDR1 DFQATT, CDR2 SNEGSKA (reference sequence). V gave up 6 bases and J gave up 6 bases, with 9 bases separating them. The CDR3 runs to 11 residues. CDR3 in DNA: TGCAGTGCCGCCCCGGGCAATGAGCAGTTCTTC. It specifies CSAAPGNEQFF.

This chain joins TRBV6-1 and TRBJ2-7; TRBD2 matches 12 bases. The CDR3 extends over 17 amino acids. The V segment lost 2 bases and the J segment 3 bases; nucleotides outside the gene matches: 8. Germline CDR1 MNHNS, CDR2 SASEGT. The CDR3 nucleotides are TGTGCCAGCAGTGAAAGGTTGACTAGCGGGAGTAACTACGAGCAGTACTTC. This encodes CASSERLTSGSNYEQYF.

This clone was observed a single time. The chain combines TRBV11-2 with TRBJ1-1; D is possibly TRBD1 (5 bases). CDR1 and CDR2 from the germline V gene are SGHAT and FQNNGV. The CDR3 consists of 13 residues. V lost 3 bases and J lost 0, with 5 bases in between. CDR3 protein: CASSLDMNTEAFF. The CDR3 DNA follows: TGTGCCAGCAGCTTGGACATGAACACTGAAGCTTTCTTT.

This clone was recorded once. The chain uses TRBV6-5 and TRBJ2-7; D is unresolved. V lost 10 bases and J 0 bases, leaving 16 bases between the germline ends. The CDR3 sequence is 14 residues long. Germline values: CDR1 MNHEY, CDR2 SVGAGI. The CDR3 region is CAIKKDSHSYEQYF. CDR3 in DNA: TGTGCCATCAAAAAAGACTCTCACTCCTACGAGCAGTACTTC.

In the case of this clone: An end of the junction does not agree with germline; a read error may underlie this. CDR3 residues: CASSPRGPQETQYF. The CDR3 bases are TGTGCTAGCAGCCCTCGGGGTCCTCAAGAGACCCAGTACTTC. The V and J genes are TRBV7-7 and TRBJ2-5; a possible D gene is TRBD2 (5 bases). Per germline, CDR1 SSHAT and CDR2 FNYEAQ (reference sequence). CDR3 length equals 14 residues.

This clone was counted a single time. Other DNA sequences in this specimen translate into the identical CDR3. The chain links TRBV6-1 to TRBJ2-7; the match to TRBD1 covers 10 bases. Germline V CDR1 and CDR2: MNHNS, SASEGT. With V trimmed by 5 bases and J by 3 bases, 1 base remained unmatched. This CDR3 region has 13 residues. In DNA, the CDR3 is TGTGCCAGCAGTCGGGACAGGGGCTACGAGCAGTACTTC. Encoded protein: CASSRDRGYEQYF.

The rearrangement links TRBV28 to TRBJ2-5; D possibly corresponds to TRBD1 (6 bases). The germline V gene encodes CDR1 MDHEN and CDR2 SYDVKM. Trimming took 5 bases from V and 4 from J, leaving 17 bases between them. The CDR3 consists of 15 residues. The CDR3 DNA follows: TGTGCCAGCAGTCCCAGGACGAGGGGGATAGAGACCCAGTACTTC. It translates to CASSPRTRGIETQYF. Full variable domain (outside the CDR3, taken from reference TRBV28 and TRBJ2-5): DVKVTQSSRYLVKRTGEKVFLECVQDMDHENMFWYRQDPGLGLRLIYFSYDVKMKEKGDIPEGYSVSREKKERFSLILESASTNQTSMYLCASSPRTRGIETQYFGPGTRLLVL.

CDR3 sequence: CAISPGTAYGYTF. CDR3 DNA: TGTGCCATCAGTCCCGGGACAGCCTATGGCTACACCTTC. The genes are TRBV10-3 and TRBJ1-2; 7 bases map to TRBD1. Germline V gene lookup returns CDR1 ENHRY and CDR2 SYGVKD. CDR3 size: 13 residues. After removal of 5 bases from V and 4 bases from J, the junction contained 4 bases not matched to a gene.

The rearrangement joins TRBV7-2 to TRBJ2-7; 11 nucleotides line up with TRBD2. This CDR3 is 15 amino acids long. In germline, CDR1 is SGHTA, CDR2 FQGNSA. The ends lost 5 bases at V and 6 bases at J; junction bases unmatched: 9. For the CDR3, the DNA is TGTGCCAGCAGCCCCTGGGTAGCGGGAGGGCCCGAGCAGTACTTC. Its protein product is CASSPWVAGGPEQYF.

This chain uses TRBV5-8 with TRBJ2-1; 9 bases line up with TRBD2. After removal of 7 bases from V and 4 bases from J, the junction contained 6 bases not matched to a gene. Germline V gives CDR1 SGHTS, CDR2 YDEGEE. The CDR3 runs 14 residues. The DNA of the CDR3 is TGTGCCAGCTTTACTAGCGGGTATTACAATGAGCAGTTCTTC. It encodes CASFTSGYYNEQFF.

V is TRBV5-4 and J is TRBJ2-6; D uncertain. This CDR3 has 15 amino acids. Deletions cut 4 bases from V and 3 bases from J, with 11 bases between. Germline lookup yields CDR1 SGHNT and CDR2 YYREEE (reference sequence). As DNA, the CDR3 is TGTGCCAGCAGCCCATCGCTGGGTGGGGCCAACGTCCTGACTTTC. Translation: CASSPSLGGANVLTF.

V is TRBV7-9 and J is TRBJ2-7; D not resolved. This CDR3 is 13 amino acids long. The germline CDR1 and CDR2 sequences are SEHNR and FQNEAQ (reference sequence). V gave up 5 bases and J gave up 4 bases, with 12 bases separating them. The CDR3 is CASSTPTGYEQYF. The CDR3 DNA is TGTGCCAGCAGCACCCCTACCGGGTACGAGCAGTACTTC.

The chain combines TRBV6-6 with TRBJ1-5; D is possibly TRBD1 (5 bases). Deletions cut 8 bases from V and 7 bases from J, with 15 bases between. This CDR3 spans 13 amino acids. Per the germline V gene, CDR1 is MNHNY and CDR2 is SVGAGI (reference sequence). Here the CDR3 reads CASGARVGQPQHF. Here the CDR3 DNA reads TGTGCCAGCGGGGCTAGGGTCGGCCAGCCCCAGCATTTT.

The chain recombines TRBV19 with TRBJ2-1; no reliable D call. V lost 3 bases and J 3 bases, leaving 6 bases between the germline ends. The CDR3 has 13 residues. Germline assignment: CDR1 LNHDA and CDR2 SQIVND (reference sequence). CDR3: CASSIGDYNEQFF. The DNA of the CDR3 is TGTGCCAGTAGTATTGGCGACTACAATGAGCAGTTCTTC.

The chain employs TRBV9 and TRBJ2-3; TRBD2 might be the D (6 bases). Germline-derived CDR1 and CDR2 are SGDLS and YYNGEE. CDR3 length: 17 residues. V shed 3 bases and J shed 6 bases, with 23 bases lying between them. This chain's CDR3 is CASSERASPWGRDTQYF. CDR3 coding DNA: TGTGCCAGCAGCGAGCGGGCCTCGCCCTGGGGTCGGGATACGCAGTATTTT.

There are a few counts of this clone. The rearrangement links TRBV5-8 to TRBJ2-3, with D perhaps assigned TRBD1 or TRBD2 (5 bases each). Per germline, CDR1 SGHTS and CDR2 YDEGEE. CDR3 length equals 18 residues. The V gene lost 0 bases and the J gene lost 0 bases, with 17 bases spanning the gap. The CDR3 DNA follows: TGTGCCAGCAGCTTGGAGGTATGGGACCAGCCTAGCACAGATACGCAGTATTTT. This gives the protein CASSLEVWDQPSTDTQYF.

The V gene is TRBV2, the J gene TRBJ1-2, with D unresolved. V was pared by 3 bases and J by 3 bases, with 8 bases between. This CDR3 region has 13 residues. CDR1 and CDR2 (germline): SNHLY, FYNNEI. CDR3 region: CASSEGGYYGYTF. CDR3 coding DNA: TGTGCCAGCAGTGAGGGAGGGTACTATGGCTACACCTTC.

This chain joins TRBV28 and TRBJ2-1; D may be TRBD2 (6 bases). The CDR3 has 14 residues. CDR1 is MDHEN, CDR2 SYDVKM, per germline. V lost 6 bases and J 4 bases, leaving 13 bases between the germline ends. The CDR3 loop reads CASSPGENYNEQFF. CDR3 bases: TGTGCCAGCAGCCCGGGAGAGAATTACAATGAGCAGTTCTTC. Filled out from reference TRBV28 and TRBJ2-1, the complete variable domain reads DVKVTQSSRYLVKRTGEKVFLECVQDMDHENMFWYRQDPGLGLRLIYFSYDVKMKEKGDIPEGYSVSREKKERFSLILESASTNQTSMYLCASSPGENYNEQFFGPGTRLTVL.

The rearrangement links TRBV7-9 to TRBJ1-1; D unclear. This CDR3 has 12 amino acids. Looked up from germline, CDR1 is SEHNR and CDR2 is FQNEAQ (reference sequence). V lost 3 bases and J lost 0, with 2 bases in between. CDR3 region: CASSFVNTEAFF. In DNA form, the CDR3 reads TGTGCCAGCAGCTTTGTGAACACTGAAGCTTTCTTT.

This clone was recorded only once. The chain uses TRBV5-6 and TRBJ2-5, with 9 bases lining up with TRBD2. With V trimmed by 0 bases and J by 4 bases, 10 bases remained unmatched. The germline V gene encodes CDR1 SGHDT and CDR2 YYEEEE. The CDR3 covers 17 residues. This chain's CDR3 is CASSLVVSGGSGETQYF. CDR3 sequence (DNA): TGTGCCAGCAGCTTGGTGGTTAGCGGGGGATCCGGAGAGACCCAGTACTTC.

The chain links TRBV6-5 to TRBJ2-3, with 9 bases aligning to TRBD2. Germline V gene lookup returns CDR1 MNHEY and CDR2 SVGAGI. V trimming: 1 base; J trimming: 4 bases; junction bases outside the gene matches: 3. The CDR3 is 15 residues long. CDR3 DNA: TGTGCCAGCAGTTACTGGCGGGAGGGCGCAGATACGCAGTATTTT. Its protein product is CASSYWREGADTQYF.

The gene calls are TRBV6-5 and TRBJ2-2; D not certain. In germline, CDR1 is MNHEY, CDR2 SVGAGI. The CDR3 consists of 14 residues. V shed 3 bases and J shed 1 base, with 6 bases lying between them. CDR3 loop: CASSYGVNTGELFF. In DNA form, the CDR3 reads TGTGCCAGCAGTTATGGGGTGAACACCGGGGAGCTGTTTTTT.